This passage covers 9 T cell receptor beta chains from one sample sequenced in a study of naive and memory T cell subsets. Amplification of ligated cDNA took four PCR rounds with SP2 and nested alpha and beta constant primers. TCRdb called the UMI-ligation and nested PCR reads again in MiXCR, with one record for every CDR3 protein. The sample has under 25,000 distinct CDR3 sequences, about 6% seen once. Treatment indicated: skin biopsy from PPD injection site in Mantoux-positive individual. An oligonucleotide containing a UMI was ligated to the 3' end of TCR cDNA. Specimen: skin, collected from a tuberculin skin test site. Every receptor here comes from an adult in good health.

About this clonotype itself: Possible read error: a much larger clone is one base away. The chain employs TRBV2 and TRBJ2-1, with 10 positions matching TRBD2. The CDR3 extends over 17 amino acids. Germline V gene data show CDR1 as SNHLY and CDR2 as FYNNEI. V was clipped by 4 bases and J by 7 bases; unmatched bases: 13. The CDR3 is CASSGLAGAHEINEQFF. The CDR3 DNA is TGTGCCAGCAGTGGGCTAGCGGGAGCCCACGAAATTAATGAGCAGTTCTTC.

Many counts were recorded for this clonotype. V usage is TRBV19 and J usage is TRBJ2-5; D perhaps matches TRBD2 (5 bases). With 5 bases removed from V and 4 bases from J, the gap between germline ends came to 11 bases. This CDR3 comprises 13 residues. Germline assignment: CDR1 LNHDA and CDR2 SQIVND (reference sequence). CDR3: CASSRGRGETQYF. CDR3 DNA sequence: TGTGCCAGTAGTCGTGGGAGAGGAGAGACCCAGTACTTC.

This clonotype has at least ten counts. The chain is built from TRBV4-2 and TRBJ1-2; D not resolved. CDR3 size: 17 residues. Per germline, CDR1 LGHNA and CDR2 YNFKEQ. V was trimmed by 0 bases and J by 9 bases, leaving 23 bases between them. The CDR3 loop reads CASSQDLLKGGTSSYTF. The CDR3, as DNA: TGTGCCAGCAGCCAAGATCTTCTAAAGGGAGGAACTAGCAGCTACACCTTC.

This clonotype was seen ten or more times. The chain uses TRBV5-1 and TRBJ2-1; possible D gene TRBD1, 5 bases. CDR1 and CDR2 (germline): SGHRS, YFSETQ. Trimming cost V 0 bases and J 5 bases, with 9 bases left between them. The CDR3 loop spans 14 amino acids. The CDR3 bases are TGCGCCAGCAGCTTGGCAGGGTTCCACAATGAGCAGTTCTTC. Translated: CASSLAGFHNEQFF.

This clonotype was seen ten or more times. V gene TRBV20-1 combines with J gene TRBJ2-5, with 7 bases identical to TRBD2. This CDR3 region has 14 residues. Trimming took 1 base from V and 1 from J; bases not matched to a gene: 3. Looked up from germline, CDR1 is DFQATT and CDR2 is SNEGSKA (reference sequence). The CDR3 here is CSARGAGIQETQYF. CDR3 sequence (DNA): TGCAGTGCTAGAGGAGCGGGGATCCAAGAGACCCAGTACTTC.

In regard to this clonotype: A junction boundary mismatches the germline segment, possibly from a read error. The chain couples TRBV30 to TRBJ1-2; D might be TRBD1 (6 bases). There are 14 residues in the CDR3. Germline assignment: CDR1 GTSNPN and CDR2 SVGIG (reference sequence). CDR3 coding DNA: TGTGCCTGGAGGCCCCAGGGGCGACCTTATGGCGACACCTTC. This gives the protein CAWRPQGRPYGDTF.

The CDR3 region is CASLPRGESDTQYF. CDR3 nucleotides: TGTGCCAGCCTTCCCAGGGGGGAATCGGATACGCAGTATTTT. The chain links TRBV2 to TRBJ2-3, with D possibly matching TRBD1 (7 bases). This CDR3 contains 14 residues. With 8 bases removed from V and 6 bases from J, the gap between germline ends came to 18 bases. Germline V gives CDR1 SNHLY, CDR2 FYNNEI. Using reference TRBV2 and TRBJ2-3 for the parts outside the CDR3, the full variable domain is EPEVTQTPSHQVTQMGQEVILRCVPISNHLYFYWYRQILGQKVEFLVSFYNNEISEKSEIFDDQFSVERPDGSNFTLKIRSTKLEDSAMYFCASLPRGESDTQYFGPGTRLTVL.

In this sample, this clonotype turned up many times. This sequence joins TRBV10-3 and TRBJ2-1; perhaps TRBD2 as D (5 bases). The germline V gene encodes CDR1 ENHRY and CDR2 SYGVKD. V was shortened by 5 bases and J by 0 bases, with 17 bases between the two germline ends. The CDR3 sequence is 17 residues long. CDR3 sequence reads: CAISKHEGPSSYNEQFF. CDR3 nucleotide sequence: TGTGCCATCAGTAAGCATGAGGGCCCTAGCTCCTACAATGAGCAGTTCTTC.

CDR3 sequence: CASSYSLTGLAGTDTQYF. The CDR3, as DNA: TGTGCCAGCAGTTACTCGTTGACGGGACTAGCGGGGACAGATACGCAGTATTTT. The chain uses TRBV6-6 and TRBJ2-3; 13 nucleotides agree with TRBD2. The CDR3 covers 18 residues. Trimming removed 0 bases from V and 3 bases from J; junction bases left unmatched: 6. Looked up from germline, CDR1 is MNHNY and CDR2 is SVGAGI (reference sequence).